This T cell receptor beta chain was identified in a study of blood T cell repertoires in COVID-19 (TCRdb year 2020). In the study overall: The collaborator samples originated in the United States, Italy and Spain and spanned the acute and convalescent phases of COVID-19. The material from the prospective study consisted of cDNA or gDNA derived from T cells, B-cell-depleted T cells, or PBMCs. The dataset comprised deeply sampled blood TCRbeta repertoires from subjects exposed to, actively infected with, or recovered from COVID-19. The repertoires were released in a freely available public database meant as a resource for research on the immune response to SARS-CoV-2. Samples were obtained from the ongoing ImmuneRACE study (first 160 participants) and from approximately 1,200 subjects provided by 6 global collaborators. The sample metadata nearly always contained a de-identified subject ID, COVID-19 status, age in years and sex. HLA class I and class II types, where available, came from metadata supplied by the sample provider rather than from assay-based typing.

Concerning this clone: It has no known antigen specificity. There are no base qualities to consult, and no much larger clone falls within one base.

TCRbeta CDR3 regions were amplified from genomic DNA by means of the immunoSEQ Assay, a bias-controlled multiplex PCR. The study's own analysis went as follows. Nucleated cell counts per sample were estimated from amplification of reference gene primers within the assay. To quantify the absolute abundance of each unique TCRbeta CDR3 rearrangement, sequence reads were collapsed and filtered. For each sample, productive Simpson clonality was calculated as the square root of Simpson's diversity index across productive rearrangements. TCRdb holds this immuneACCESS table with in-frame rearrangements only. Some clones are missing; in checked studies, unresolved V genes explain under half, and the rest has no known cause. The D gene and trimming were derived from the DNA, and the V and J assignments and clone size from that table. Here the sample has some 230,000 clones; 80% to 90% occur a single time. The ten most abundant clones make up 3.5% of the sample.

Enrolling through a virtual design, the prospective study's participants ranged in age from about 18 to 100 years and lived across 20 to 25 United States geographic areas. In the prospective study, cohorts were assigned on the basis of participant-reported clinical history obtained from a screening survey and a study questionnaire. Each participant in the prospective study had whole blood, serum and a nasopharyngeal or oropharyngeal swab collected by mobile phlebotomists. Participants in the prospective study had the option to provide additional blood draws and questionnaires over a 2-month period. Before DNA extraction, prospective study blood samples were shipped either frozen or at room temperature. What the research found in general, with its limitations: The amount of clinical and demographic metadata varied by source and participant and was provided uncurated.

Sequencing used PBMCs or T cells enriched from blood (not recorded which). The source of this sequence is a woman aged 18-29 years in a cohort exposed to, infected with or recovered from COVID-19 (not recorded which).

The DNA sequence follows: TGTGCCAGCTCACCACGGGACACTCAACTCTCCTACGAGCAGTACTTC. Its translation is CASSPRDTQLSYEQYF. The sequence links TRBV18 to TRBJ2-7; 6 matching bases give a weak D call of TRBD1. As encoded in the germline V gene, CDR1 is KGHSH while CDR2 is LQKENI. The junction carries 13 bases between V and J, which are trimmed by 1 base and 0 bases respectively. Reading from cysteine to phenylalanine, the CDR3 counts 16 amino acids. The DNA shown is the 48-base CDR3, in frame from base 1.